This T cell receptor (beta chain) was documented in a study of cytomegalovirus exposure and HLA in healthy donors. Overall study results and limits: Roughly 170 TCR beta chains were listed as cytomegalovirus-associated.

PCR used 60 Vbeta primers and 13 Jbeta primers. The repertoire was sequenced with immunoSEQ multiplex PCR; TCRdb's copy has only in-frame clones and lacks some. The sample has 200,000 to 300,000 clones; 82% are singletons. The CDR3 is made up of 15 amino acids. The V gene's germline CDR1 is SGHTA and CDR2 FQGTGA. J lost 1 base, V lost 5 bases, and 5 bases had no gene match. This clone has just one count. Its antigen is currently unknown. The sample taken for sequencing was PBMCs. This sequence joins TRBV7-3 and TRBJ2-1; TRBD1 matches 7 bases. The TCR originated in a middle-aged woman in good health and CMV-seropositive. CDR3 DNA: TGTGCCAGCAGCGTTAGGGGGCAGTCCTACAATGAGCAGTTCTTC. Translating gives CASSVRGQSYNEQFF.